One and the same sample provided the 5 T cell receptor beta chains below, sequenced in a study of T cells in women clearing cervical HPV infection. Assay used: immunoSEQ multiplex PCR; TCRdb lists only in-frame clones, some missing. This table lists under 45,000 clones. The sequenced sample consisted of blood buffy coat. The receptor source for this set is a woman aged 18 to 75 with a cervical HPV16 infection that either progressed to CIN3+ or cleared (not recorded which).

In the case of this clone: From the germline J gene comes the end of the CDR3, since the read stops 3 residues before it. This chain uses TRBV10-2 with TRBJ2-4, with 9 bases matching TRBD1. V shed 2 bases, J shed 0 bases, and the junction held 2 bases outside the gene matches. Germline V CDR1 and CDR2: WSHSY, SAAADI. The CDR3 contains 16 residues. The DNA read from the CDR3 is TGCGCCAGCAGTGAGAGACAGGGGGGAGCCAAAAACATT. It codes for CASSERQGGAKNI. The whole CDR3 sequence reads CASSERQGGAKNIQYF.

CDR3 DNA, as far as it was read: TGTGCCAGCTCACCAAGGGGGCCCTACAATGAG. It specifies CASSPRGPYNE. The full CDR3 sequence reads CASSPRGPYNEQFF. The rearrangement joins TRBV18 to TRBJ2-1, with 7 bases fitting TRBD1. The sequence runs out 3 residues before the end of the CDR3; the remainder is reconstructed from the germline J gene. The CDR3 loop spans 14 amino acids. Germline CDR1 KGHSH, CDR2 LQKENI. V lost 2 bases and J lost 2; bases outside the gene matches: 0.

About this clone itself: The sequenced fragment ends 3 residues before the CDR3 boundary, so the rest is inferred from the germline J gene. The gene calls are TRBV19 and TRBJ1-2; tentatively, D is TRBD1 (5 bases). The V end was cut by 3 bases, the J end by 2 bases, with 7 bases between. The CDR3 sequence is 13 residues long. CDR1 is LNHDA and CDR2 is SQIVND in the germline V gene (reference sequence). The CDR3 region is CASSMQGNYGYTF. Partial CDR3 DNA: TGTGCCAGTAGTATGCAGGGCAACTATGGC.

Regarding this clone: The read falls 3 residues short of the CDR3 end, and the missing part is taken from the germline J gene. The chain has TRBV12-3 or TRBV12-4 and TRBJ1-4, with 11 bases fitting TRBD1. After removal of 4 bases from V and 6 bases from J, the junction contained 7 bases not matched to a gene. The CDR3 has 16 residues. CDR3 residues: CASSYGQGAQDEKLFF. The CDR3 bases that were read are TGTGCCAGCAGTTATGGACAGGGGGCGCAGGATGAAAAA.

Regarding this clone: The read stops 3 residues short of the end of the CDR3; the missing end is completed from the germline J gene. The chain is built from TRBV5-1 and TRBJ1-1, with unresolved D. V lost 4 bases to trimming and J lost 1 base, with 14 bases between them. The germline gives CDR1 SGHRS, CDR2 YFSETQ. The CDR3 totals 15 residues. The CDR3 bases that were read are TGCGCCAGCAGCCCAGAGATGACAACGAACACTGAA. Encoded protein: CASSPEMTTNTE. In full, the CDR3 reads CASSPEMTTNTEAFF. Full variable domain (missing parts from reference TRBV5-1 and TRBJ1-1): KAGVTQTPRYLIKTRGQQVTLSCSPISGHRSVSWYQQTPGQGLQFLFEYFSETQRNKGNFPGRFSGRQFSNSRSEMNVSTLELGDSALYLCASSPEMTTNTEAFFGQGTRLTVV.